This TCR beta chain was captured by sequencing in a study of metastatic and nonmetastatic thyroid tumors. General study results and limits: TCR beta diversity was reportedly significantly higher in malignant thyroid tumors than benign nodules, in blood and tumor.

This clone is categorized as medium-sized. Its target is not known. V was shortened by 0 bases and J by 4 bases, with 10 bases between the two germline ends. CDR1 MNHNS and CDR2 SASEGT come from the germline V gene. CDR3 size: 15 residues. TCRdb redid the clone calls on the PCR reads using MiXCR. The sample records about 45,000 clones, less than 5% being singletons. Not a single patient had been given any form of treatment at any point before undergoing thyroid surgery. The origin of this receptor is a female donor with papillary thyroid cancer or a benign thyroid nodule (not recorded which). Some clones in this sample may be carry-over from other donors' samples. Sequencing was carried out using blood. The chain recombines TRBV6-1 with TRBJ2-1; D possibly matches TRBD1 or TRBD2 (5 bases each). The CDR3 bases are TGTGCCAGCAGTGAAGCGGGAGAGGGGTACAATGAGCAGTTCTTC. This gives the protein CASSEAGEGYNEQFF.